The 27 T cell receptor beta chains below all came from one sample that was sequenced in a study of CD8+ T cells in alopecia areata. In each case, RNA was isolated and then reverse transcribed into cDNA as the sequencing template. Sequenced by immunoSEQ multiplex PCR; TCRdb stores in-frame clones only, minus some. The sample has roughly 200,000 clones; more than 30% are singletons. Treatment noted: oral pan-JAK inhibitor, 5-10 mg twice daily. The sequencing used CD4+ T cells sorted from blood, collected at roughly week 30, from a patient treated with tofacitinib. These receptors were taken from a human donor with alopecia areata.

This clone was recorded at least ten times. The gene calls are TRBV5-1 and TRBJ1-2; D is undetermined. V lost 0 bases and J lost 2, with 17 bases in between. The CDR3 has 17 residues. Germline V gives CDR1 SGHRS, CDR2 YFSETQ. Here the CDR3 DNA reads TGCGCCAGCAGCTTGGATCCCAGACAAATCCTAAACTATGGCTACACCTTC. The encoded protein is CASSLDPRQILNYGYTF.

This clone was seen only a few times. The genes are TRBV23-1 and TRBJ2-7, with TRBD1 matching over 10 bases. TRBV23-1 belongs to the ORF category, with a function that is uncertain. J gave up 2 bases and V 3 bases, and 7 bases lay outside the gene matches. The CDR3 is 16 amino acids. DNA for the CDR3: TGCGCCAGCAGTCAGACACCGGGACAGGGGACCTACGAGCAGTACTTC. This gives the protein CASSQTPGQGTYEQYF.

In nucleotides, the CDR3 is TGTGCCAGCAGCTTCGGGCGGACTAGCGGGGTCTACGAGCAGTACTTC. As protein: CASSFGRTSGVYEQYF. The J gene is TRBJ2-7, the V gene TRBV7-9; 12 positions match TRBD2. The CDR3 is 16 amino acids. In germline, CDR1 is SEHNR, CDR2 FQNEAQ (reference sequence). Trimming cost V 3 bases and J 3 bases; bases outside gene matches: 6.

This sequence joins TRBV9 and TRBJ2-1, with 7 positions matching TRBD1. V was clipped by 0 bases and J by 7 bases; unmatched bases: 7. This CDR3 has 15 residues. Per germline, CDR1 SGDLS and CDR2 YYNGEE. The DNA for the CDR3 is TGTGCCAGCAGCGTAGGTGGACAGGTGAAGAATGAGCAGTTCTTC. The encoded protein is CASSVGGQVKNEQFF.

This clone showed up just once. The chain carries TRBV4-1 and TRBJ1-4, with D possibly matching TRBD1 (5 bases). Trimming removed 4 bases at V and 5 bases at J, with 14 bases between. Germline assignment: CDR1 MGHRA and CDR2 YSYEKL. The CDR3 consists of 15 residues. The CDR3 protein is CASSRGARLNEKLFF. DNA of the CDR3: TGCGCCAGCAGCCGTGGGGCACGGCTCAATGAAAAACTGTTTTTT.

This chain connects TRBV6-5 to TRBJ2-3; weak D call: TRBD2 (5 bases). The V end was cut by 3 bases, the J end by 5 bases, with 9 bases between. CDR1 and CDR2 (germline): MNHEY, SVGAGI. This CDR3 has 13 residues. The CDR3 spells CASSYTGKDTQYF. The CDR3 DNA is TGTGCCAGCAGTTATACGGGGAAAGATACGCAGTATTTT.

The V and J genes are TRBV9 and TRBJ2-1; 7 positions agree with TRBD2. Trimming took 0 bases from V and 4 from J; bases not matched to a gene: 4. The CDR3 covers 15 residues. Germline V lookup: CDR1 SGDLS, CDR2 YYNGEE. CDR3 DNA sequence: TGTGCCAGCAGCGTAGAGGCGGGAGCATACAATGAGCAGTTCTTC. Translation: CASSVEAGAYNEQFF.

This clone occurred a few times. The chain recombines TRBV30 with TRBJ1-5; D is unclear. The CDR3 totals 13 residues. Trimming cost V 5 bases and J 1 base, with 9 bases left between them. Germline V gene sequence: CDR1 GTSNPN, CDR2 SVGIG (reference sequence). CDR3 sequence (DNA): TGTGCCTGGGCTAGGGCGAGCAATCAGCCCCAGCATTTT. Its translation is CAWARASNQPQHF.

The gene calls are TRBV15 and TRBJ1-1; D perhaps matches TRBD1 (5 bases). Germline V CDR1 and CDR2: LNHNV, YYDKDF (reference sequence). Deletions cut 0 bases from V and 4 bases from J, with 15 bases between. The CDR3 totals 16 residues. CDR3: CATSRDDEEGTTEAFF. The CDR3 DNA sequence: TGTGCCACCAGCAGAGATGATGAGGAGGGGACCACTGAAGCTTTCTTT.

The rearrangement links TRBV30 to TRBJ2-3; 7 bases match TRBD1. Trimming removed 4 bases from V and 4 bases from J; junction bases left unmatched: 5. The CDR3 has 13 amino acids. From germline, CDR1 is GTSNPN and CDR2 SVGIG (reference sequence). The CDR3 DNA follows: TGTGCCTGGACAGGGGGTAGCGCAGATACGCAGTATTTT. Its translation: CAWTGGSADTQYF.

This clone came up a few times. The chain is built from TRBV7-9 and TRBJ1-1; D ambiguous. The CDR3 totals 15 residues. Germline loops: CDR1 SEHNR, CDR2 FQNEAQ (reference sequence). V gave up 4 bases and J gave up 4 bases, with 16 bases separating them. This CDR3 reads CASSSLTISGTEAFF. In DNA, the CDR3 is TGTGCCAGCAGCTCTCTTACAATATCGGGCACTGAAGCTTTCTTT.

The chain combines TRBV7-3 with TRBJ1-2; TRBD1 might be the D (5 bases). Trimming stripped 6 bases from V and 0 bases from J, with 8 bases between. CDR1 is SGHTA, CDR2 FQGTGA, per germline. This CDR3 has 13 amino acids. This CDR3 reads CASSKQANYGYTF. The CDR3 nucleotides are TGTGCCAGCAGTAAACAGGCTAACTATGGCTACACCTTC. The variable domain in full, completed from reference TRBV7-3 and TRBJ1-2, reads GAGVSQTPSNKVTEKGKYVELRCDPISGHTALYWYRQSLGQGPEFLIYFQGTGAADDSGLPNDRFFAVRPEGSVSTLKIQRTERGDSAVYLCASSKQANYGYTFGSGTRLTVV.

The rearrangement links TRBV7-9 to TRBJ1-2; D gene unclear. The V and J ends lost 3 bases and 8 bases respectively, with 13 bases between them. There are 13 residues in the CDR3. Germline CDR1 and CDR2: SEHNR and FQNEAQ (reference sequence). Here the CDR3 reads CASSFGSGEGYTF. The CDR3 coding sequence is TGTGCCAGCAGCTTCGGGTCGGGAGAGGGCTACACCTTC.

This clone appeared a few times. The chain carries TRBV6-6 and TRBJ1-5; possibly TRBD1 for D (5 bases). Trimming removed 2 bases from V and 2 bases from J, with 10 bases in between. This CDR3 spans 15 amino acids. Germline CDR1 is MNHNY and CDR2 is SVGAGI (reference sequence). CDR3 loop: CASSYGGGRNQPQHF. CDR3 DNA: TGTGCCAGCAGTTACGGGGGTGGGCGCAATCAGCCCCAGCATTTT.

The CDR3 loop reads CASSLYITNSPLHF. CDR3 bases: TGTGCCAGCAGCTTATATATTACCAATTCACCCCTCCACTTT. The J gene is TRBJ1-6, the V gene TRBV6-1; no clear D gene. Germline lookup yields CDR1 MNHNS and CDR2 SASEGT. This CDR3 is built from 14 residues. Trimming left V 6 bases short and J 7 bases short, with 13 bases between.

This clone was picked up a small number of times. The genes are TRBV30 and TRBJ2-7, with 8 nucleotides matching TRBD1. This CDR3 has 12 amino acids. V lost 5 bases to trimming and J lost 1 base; unmatched junction nucleotides: 1. Germline CDR1 GTSNPN, CDR2 SVGIG (reference sequence). The CDR3 DNA reads as TGTGCCTGGCGGACAGGGTCCTACGAGCAGTACTTC. Translated: CAWRTGSYEQYF.

The V and J genes are TRBV7-8 and TRBJ1-1, with TRBD1 matching over 8 bases. The V gene's germline CDR1 is SGHVS and CDR2 FQNEAQ. This CDR3 has 16 amino acids. V lost 5 bases, J lost 4 bases, and 12 bases stayed unmatched. The CDR3 coding sequence is TGTGCCAGCAGCGCAGAAGGACAGGGTTTAAGCACTGAAGCTTTCTTT. Protein: CASSAEGQGLSTEAFF.

This sequence joins TRBV19 and TRBJ2-1; 9 bases fit TRBD1. The CDR3 is 15 amino acids. V gave up 4 bases and J gave up 7 bases; unmatched junction bases: 8. Germline CDR1 is LNHDA and CDR2 is SQIVND (reference sequence). CDR3 coding DNA: TGTGCCAGTAGTACCCCGGGACAGGGAAAGAATGAGCAGTTCTTC. Its translation: CASSTPGQGKNEQFF. The full variable domain, with the rest looked up from reference TRBV19 and TRBJ2-1, is DGGITQSPKYLFRKEGQNVTLSCEQNLNHDAMYWYRQDPGQGLRLIYYSQIVNDFQKGDIAEGYSVSREKKESFPLTVTSAQKNPTAFYLCASSTPGQGKNEQFFGPGTRLTVL.

The chain carries TRBV4-2 and TRBJ2-7; tentatively, D is TRBD1 (6 bases). Germline CDR1 is LGHNA and CDR2 is YNFKEQ. V lost 5 bases and J lost 7, with 12 bases in between. CDR3 length: 12 amino acids. The CDR3 loop reads CASSLGADEQYF. As DNA, the CDR3 is TGTGCCAGCAGCTTGGGGGCGGATGAGCAGTACTTC.

V and J are TRBV29-1 and TRBJ2-7; the match to TRBD2 covers 7 bases. V gave up 5 bases and J gave up 3 bases; unmatched junction bases: 13. The CDR3 spans 15 residues. Germline V gene sequence: CDR1 SQVTM, CDR2 ANQGSEA. The CDR3 loop is CSVITPREGVYEQYF. CDR3 in DNA: TGCAGCGTTATCACCCCGAGGGAGGGCGTCTACGAGCAGTACTTC.

CDR3: CASSAWGGQGIYEQYF. CDR3 coding DNA: TGTGCCAGCAGCGCTTGGGGGGGACAGGGGATCTACGAGCAGTACTTC. The chain combines TRBV27 with TRBJ2-7; 10 bases are shared with TRBD1. Unmatched junction bases numbered 11, after V lost 6 bases and J lost 3 bases. CDR3 length: 16 residues. The germline V gene has CDR1 MNHEY and CDR2 SMNVEV (reference sequence).

This sequence joins TRBV6-5 and TRBJ2-5; 7 nucleotides line up with TRBD1. From germline, CDR1 is MNHEY and CDR2 SVGAGI. After removal of 5 bases from V and 2 bases from J, the junction contained 8 bases not matched to a gene. This CDR3 region has 15 residues. The CDR3: CASSIDRDRQETQYF. CDR3 bases: TGTGCCAGCAGTATTGACAGGGACCGTCAAGAGACCCAGTACTTC.

This clone was seen just once. Here the CDR3 DNA reads TGCGCCAGCAGCCAAGAGGAAGGGATCGGGCCCCAGCATTTT. It codes for CASSQEEGIGPQHF. This rearrangement joins TRBV4-1 to TRBJ1-5; D uncertain. Germline V gives CDR1 MGHRA, CDR2 YSYEKL. V was clipped by 0 bases and J by 9 bases, with 12 bases between them. CDR3 size: 14 residues.

The chain uses TRBV7-2 and TRBJ2-1; D is ambiguous. CDR3 length: 13 amino acids. Germline values: CDR1 SGHTA, CDR2 FQGNSA. The V end lost 3 bases, the J end lost 2 bases, and 5 bases lay between the germline ends. The CDR3 coding sequence is TGTGCCAGCAGCTTGGACCCCTACAATGAGCAGTTCTTC. Its translation is CASSLDPYNEQFF.

This chain links TRBV6-1 with TRBJ2-7; 9 bases align to TRBD2. V gave up 8 bases and J gave up 3 bases; unmatched junction bases: 8. Germline CDR1 and CDR2: MNHNS and SASEGT. The CDR3 loop spans 14 amino acids. The CDR3 DNA follows: TGTGCCAGCTTCGCCGGGACTAGCAGCTACGAGCAGTACTTC. It is translated as CASFAGTSSYEQYF.

The V call is TRBV7-8, the J call TRBJ2-1; D remains ambiguous. The CDR3 sequence is 14 residues long. The germline CDR1 and CDR2 sequences are SGHVS and FQNEAQ. The V end was cut by 5 bases, the J end by 6 bases, with 14 bases between. CDR3 region: CASSPGRTSNEQFF. CDR3 bases: TGTGCCAGCAGCCCCGGGCGGACGAGCAATGAGCAGTTCTTC.

This clone was seen more than once but under ten times. The chain links TRBV5-1 to TRBJ2-5; possibly TRBD1 for D (6 bases). CDR3 length: 15 residues. V gave up 4 bases and J gave up 5 bases, with 18 bases separating them. Germline CDR1 SGHRS, CDR2 YFSETQ. CDR3 sequence: CASSLQQGSGETQYF. Here the CDR3 DNA reads TGCGCCAGCAGCCTGCAACAGGGAAGTGGGGAGACCCAGTACTTC.